This T cell receptor (beta chain) derives from a study of blood T cell repertoires in COVID-19. Study overall: Samples of COVID-19 (acute and convalescent) were obtained from the United States, Italy and Spain. In each case, the material was cDNA or gDNA derived from T cells, B-cell-depleted T cells, or PBMCs.

The V end was cut by 6 bases, the J end by 8 bases, with 19 bases between. CDR1 and CDR2 from the germline V gene are SGHTA and FQGTGA. CDR3 length: 15 amino acids. As processed by the authors: How many nucleated cells were present was estimated from reference gene primer amplification. TCRdb keeps only in-frame clones here, not all; method: immunoSEQ multiplex PCR. That table furnishes V, J and clone size, whereas the DNA furnished D and trimming. The table includes fewer than 150,000 clones, about 85% detected once. This clone has only a few counts. The rearrangement uses TRBV7-3 and TRBJ1-4, with unresolved D. Sequenced input: peripheral blood. This clonotype originated in a human donor in a cohort sampled during active COVID-19. The CDR3 region is CASRDVGGLGEKLFF. The CDR3, as DNA: TGTGCCAGCAGAGACGTTGGAGGGTTGGGAGAAAAACTGTTTTTT.